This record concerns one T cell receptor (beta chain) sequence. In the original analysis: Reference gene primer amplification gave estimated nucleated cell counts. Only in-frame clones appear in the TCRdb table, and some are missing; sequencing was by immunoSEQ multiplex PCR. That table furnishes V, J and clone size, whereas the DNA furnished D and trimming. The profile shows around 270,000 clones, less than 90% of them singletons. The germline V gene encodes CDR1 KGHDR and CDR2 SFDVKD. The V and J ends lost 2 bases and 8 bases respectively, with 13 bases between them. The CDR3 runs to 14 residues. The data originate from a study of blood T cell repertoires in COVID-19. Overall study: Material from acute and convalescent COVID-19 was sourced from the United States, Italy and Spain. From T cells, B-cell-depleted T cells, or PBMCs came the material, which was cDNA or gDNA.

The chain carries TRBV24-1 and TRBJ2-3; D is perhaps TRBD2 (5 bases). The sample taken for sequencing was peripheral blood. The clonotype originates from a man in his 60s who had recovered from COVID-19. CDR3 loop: CATSDSSGIRTQYF. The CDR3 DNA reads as TGTGCCACCAGTGATTCGTCCGGGATCCGTACGCAGTATTTT.